This entry features one T cell receptor (beta chain) sequence. Its antigen is unknown. It has no much larger one-base neighbor in the sample; base qualities were not kept. The CDR3, cysteine through phenylalanine, is 15 amino acids long. Just CDR3 DNA is preserved here, 45 bases in frame from base 1. Taken from the germline V gene (reference sequence), the CDR1 and CDR2 loops are MNHEY and SMNVEV. V is reduced by 0 bases and J by 0 bases, leaving a spacing of 6 bases between them. Lesional scalp punch biopsies and peripheral blood were obtained from alopecia areata patients. PBMCs were isolated by density centrifugation and stained for CD3, CD4 and CD8, and CD4+ and CD8+ T cells were sorted on a FACSAria. Alopecia areata patients who were not treated were recruited through a multicenter biomarker study. For roughly five biomarker-study patients, blood CD8+ T cells were further sorted into NKG2D-low and NKG2D-high fractions.

The library relied on the immunoSEQ multiplex PCR assay. RNA was extracted from all samples and reverse transcribed into cDNA, which served as template for TCR sequencing. SuperScript III was used for first-strand cDNA synthesis, primed with a 2:1 mix of oligo-dT and random hexamers. A synthetic immune receptor repertoire was used to assess amplification bias, and residual bias was removed computationally. The authors processed their data as follows. Raw reads were preprocessed to remove errors, and CDR3 was defined by IMGT conventions from the conserved cysteine to phenylalanine. Clonality was computed by normalizing Shannon entropy by log2 of the number of productive unique TCRs and subtracting the result from 1. Whether scalp clones were CD4 or CD8 was inferred by matching scalp TCRbeta sequences against CD4 and CD8 repertoires sorted from blood. Drawn from immuneACCESS, this table holds only the in-frame rearrangements with V and J called that TCRdb kept. Clones are partly lost; checked studies trace under half to an unresolved V gene and leave the rest unexplained. V and J calls and clone size follow that table, whereas D and trimming were derived from the DNA. This sample comprises some 25,000 clones, around 50% of them detected only once. The top ten constitute approximately 29% of the sample.

The data were obtained in a study of CD8+ T cells in alopecia areata listed by TCRdb under 2018. For the wider study: The study used high-throughput TCRbeta sequencing to examine T cell clonal expansion in alopecia areata, in both the C3H/HeJ mouse model and human patients. On the human side, TCRbeta sequencing was run on scalp tissue and on sorted CD4+ and CD8+ peripheral blood T cells from healthy controls and from alopecia areata patients with either patchy or totalis/universalis disease. Clonality in the scalp was compared among normal scalp (n=4), patchy alopecia areata scalp (n=8), and alopecia totalis/universalis scalp (n=8). The RNA source kit depended on sample type: the PAXgene miRNA kit for fixed scalp, the miRNeasy kit for PBMCs, and the RNeasy kit for mouse skin. immunoSEQ multiplex PCR using 35 Vbeta forward primers and 13 Jbeta reverse primers was used to amplify TCRbeta CDR3 regions. Paper-wide results and their limitations: Shared TCR sequences between patients were less evident than in mice, which may be partly attributable to HLA diversity in the patient population. Unlike mouse skin, which is dominated by gammadelta T cells, normal human skin has resident alphabeta T cells that are also sequenced, and this complicates analysis of the scalp TCR repertoire. Higher clonality and more expanded CD8+ clones were observed in lesional scalp than in normal scalp, particularly in alopecia totalis/universalis, a finding suggestive of antigenic drive.

Material for sequencing was NKG2D-high CD8+ T cells sorted from blood. The cell subset or site label for this specimen denotes: sorted CD8+ NKG2D-high blood T cells. This receptor was identified in a human donor with alopecia areata. Rearrangement joined TRBV27 to TRBJ1-5; no D gene can be assigned with confidence. The DNA reads as follows: TGTGCCAGCAGTTTATCCCCTTATAGCAATCAGCCCCAGCATTTT. It translates to CASSLSPYSNQPQHF.